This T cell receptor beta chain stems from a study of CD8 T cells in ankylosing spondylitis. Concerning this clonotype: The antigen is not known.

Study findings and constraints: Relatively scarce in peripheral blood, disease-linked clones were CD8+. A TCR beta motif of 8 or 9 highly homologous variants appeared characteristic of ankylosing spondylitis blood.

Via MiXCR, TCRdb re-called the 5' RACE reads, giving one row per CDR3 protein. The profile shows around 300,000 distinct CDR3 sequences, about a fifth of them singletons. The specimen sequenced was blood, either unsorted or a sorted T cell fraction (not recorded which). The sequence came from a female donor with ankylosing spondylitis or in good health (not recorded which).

The CDR3 sequence is CASSSTYHGTGELFF. The CDR3 region has the DNA TGTGCCAGCAGTTCCACCTACCATGGGACCGGGGAGCTGTTTTTT. This chain links TRBV11-3 with TRBJ2-2; D remains ambiguous. CDR1 SGHNT and CDR2 YENEEA come from the germline V gene. This CDR3 has 15 residues. Trimming removed 6 bases from V and 5 bases from J, with 16 bases in between.